The T cell receptor beta chain under discussion was sequenced for a study of T-cell memory formation after mild COVID-19. Study-level background: Largely, TCR clusters stayed within a single donor. Overall study results and limits: Researchers could not confirm that second-wave clones peaking on day 37 targeted SARS-CoV-2.

5'RACE with constant-segment primers built TCRalpha and TCRbeta cDNA libraries with UMIs. Via MiXCR, TCRdb re-called the 5' RACE reads, giving one row per CDR3 protein. The data show 500,000 to 550,000 distinct CDR3 sequences, around 20% seen once. Points on this clonotype: The antigen is unknown.

Germline assignment: CDR1 PRHDT and CDR2 FYEKMQ (reference sequence). The length of the CDR3 is 15 residues. V dropped 8 bases and J dropped 7 bases, with 21 bases sitting between them. This TCR came from an adult woman who had mild COVID-19 (a few samples of this study predate the infection). Cell type and time point are not known. J is TRBJ2-1 and V is TRBV13, with D perhaps given as TRBD1 or TRBD2 (5 bases each). The sequenced material came from PBMCs or a T cell subset sorted from them (not recorded which). The CDR3 nucleotides read TGTGCCAGCTCCCGGGACGGATCCTTTGGGAATGAGCAGTTCTTC. This translates into CASSRDGSFGNEQFF.